The 12 T cell receptor beta chains presented below share a single source sample, sequenced in a study of brain metastases from non-small cell lung cancer. Clones were sequenced by immunoSEQ multiplex PCR, and TCRdb holds only the in-frame ones, with some missing. Of over a thousand clones in the sample, around 85% are singletons; the top ten hold around 13%. What was sequenced was tumor-adjacent normal tissue. All receptors derive from a donor over 35 with non-small cell lung cancer.

This clone was detected a few times. V is TRBV7-9 and J is TRBJ2-5, with no clear D. Germline V lookup: CDR1 SEHNR, CDR2 FQNEAQ (reference sequence). CDR3 length equals 15 residues. Trimming shortened V by 1 base and J by 1 base, and 10 bases separated the two germline ends. CDR3 protein: CASSLDLLPQETQYF. In nucleotides, the CDR3 is TGTGCCAGCAGCTTAGACTTACTCCCCCAAGAGACCCAGTACTTC.

The chain couples TRBV7-9 to TRBJ2-1, with TRBD1 matching over 10 bases. The CDR3 spans 17 residues. CDR1 is SEHNR, CDR2 FQNEAQ, per germline (reference sequence). Trimming took 5 bases from V and 2 from J; bases not matched to a gene: 9. CDR3 in amino acids: CASSGTSGQGAYNEQFF. The CDR3 DNA reads as TGTGCCAGCAGCGGGACCAGTGGACAGGGGGCCTACAATGAGCAGTTCTTC.

The gene calls are TRBV2 and TRBJ1-2, with a possible D match to TRBD1 (5 bases). CDR1 and CDR2 from the germline V gene are SNHLY and FYNNEI. CDR3 length equals 11 residues. V lost 5 bases and J lost 12, with 13 bases in between. This CDR3 reads CASSFQGEDTF. In DNA, the CDR3 is TGTGCCAGCAGTTTTCAGGGTGAAGACACCTTC.

The chain is built from TRBV14 and TRBJ2-4; D tentatively reads TRBD1 or TRBD2 (6 bases each). Trimming took off 2 bases at V and 3 bases at J, with 17 bases between the two ends. The CDR3 has 17 amino acids. The germline CDR1 and CDR2 sequences are SGHDN and FVKESK. CDR3 loop: CASSQLTGGVGKNIQYF. CDR3 sequence (DNA): TGTGCCAGCAGCCAACTGACAGGAGGGGTGGGCAAAAACATTCAGTACTTC.

The rearrangement joins TRBV12-5 to TRBJ2-5; D is possibly TRBD2 (5 bases). Looked up from germline, CDR1 is LGHNT and CDR2 is FRNRAP. CDR3 length: 14 amino acids. V was cut by 7 bases and J by 9 bases, with 21 bases left in between. The CDR3 DNA is TGTGCTAGTGCCCCCGGAGCGGCCGCTGGGGCCCAGTACTTC. Encoded protein: CASAPGAAAGAQYF.

This clone appeared once. The V call is TRBV27, the J call TRBJ2-5, with no clear D. CDR3 size: 13 residues. The germline V and J ends were trimmed by 3 bases and 4 bases, with 9 bases remaining between them. Germline-derived CDR1 and CDR2 are MNHEY and SMNVEV (reference sequence). This CDR3 reads CASSFSRGETQYF. Written as DNA, the CDR3 is TGTGCCAGCAGTTTTAGTAGAGGAGAGACCCAGTACTTC.

V gene TRBV10-1 combines with J gene TRBJ2-2; TRBD2 is a possible D gene (5 bases). V shed 6 bases and J shed 6 bases, with 11 bases lying between them. Germline CDR1 is WNHNN and CDR2 is SYGVQD (reference sequence). The CDR3 loop spans 13 amino acids. CDR3 protein: CASRHGESGELFF. The CDR3, as DNA: TGCGCCAGCAGACACGGGGAGTCCGGGGAGCTGTTTTTT.

The chain carries TRBV10-3 and TRBJ1-4; D may be TRBD1 (6 bases). V lost 10 bases, J lost 5 bases, and 14 bases lay in between. This CDR3 is 13 amino acids long. Looked up from germline, CDR1 is ENHRY and CDR2 is SYGVKD. CDR3 coding DNA: TGTGCCACTCAGGGGTCGGCGAATGAAAAACTGTTTTTT. This translates into CATQGSANEKLFF.

This chain connects TRBV18 to TRBJ2-5; no definite D call. Germline-derived CDR1 and CDR2 are KGHSH and LQKENI. The CDR3 runs 13 residues. With 8 bases removed from V and 3 bases from J, the gap between germline ends came to 13 bases. The CDR3 coding sequence is TGTGCCAGCACCCAAAGGCCGAAAGAGACCCAGTACTTC. This gives the protein CASTQRPKETQYF.

A single count supports this clone. The V and J genes are TRBV7-9 and TRBJ2-1, with D perhaps TRBD1 (5 bases). The germline V and J ends were trimmed by 5 bases and 5 bases, with 16 bases remaining between them. The CDR3 is 15 amino acids. From germline, CDR1 is SEHNR and CDR2 FQNEAQ (reference sequence). The CDR3 region is CASSRQGEGDNEQFF. In DNA form, the CDR3 reads TGTGCCAGCAGCCGTCAGGGTGAAGGGGACAATGAGCAGTTCTTC. Using reference TRBV7-9 and TRBJ2-1 for the parts outside the CDR3, the full variable domain is DTGVSQNPRHKITKRGQNVTFRCDPISEHNRLYWYRQTLGQGPEFLTYFQNEAQLEKSRLLSDRFSAERPKGSFSTLEIQRTEQGDSAMYLCASSRQGEGDNEQFFGPGTRLTVL.

This clone was detected only once. The chain is built from TRBV2 and TRBJ2-7; D may be TRBD2 (6 bases). The CDR3 contains 15 residues. Trimming removed 5 bases at V and 0 bases at J, with 14 bases between. CDR1 is SNHLY, CDR2 FYNNEI, per germline. The CDR3 region has the DNA TGTGCCAGCAGTCCGTTAGCGGCAATCTCCTACGAGCAGTACTTC. This codes for CASSPLAAISYEQYF. Full variable domain (remainder filled in from reference TRBV2 and TRBJ2-7): EPEVTQTPSHQVTQMGQEVILRCVPISNHLYFYWYRQILGQKVEFLVSFYNNEISEKSEIFDDQFSVERPDGSNFTLKIRSTKLEDSAMYFCASSPLAAISYEQYFGPGTRLTVT.

The chain has TRBV27 and TRBJ2-5, with 7 bases that match TRBD1. The length of the CDR3 is 16 residues. V lost 5 bases, J lost 7 bases, and 16 bases stayed unmatched. Germline V gene sequence: CDR1 MNHEY, CDR2 SMNVEV (reference sequence). CDR3 protein: CASSPRTGQHRGTQYF. The CDR3 nucleotides are TGTGCCAGCAGTCCCCGGACAGGCCAACATCGCGGGACCCAGTACTTC.